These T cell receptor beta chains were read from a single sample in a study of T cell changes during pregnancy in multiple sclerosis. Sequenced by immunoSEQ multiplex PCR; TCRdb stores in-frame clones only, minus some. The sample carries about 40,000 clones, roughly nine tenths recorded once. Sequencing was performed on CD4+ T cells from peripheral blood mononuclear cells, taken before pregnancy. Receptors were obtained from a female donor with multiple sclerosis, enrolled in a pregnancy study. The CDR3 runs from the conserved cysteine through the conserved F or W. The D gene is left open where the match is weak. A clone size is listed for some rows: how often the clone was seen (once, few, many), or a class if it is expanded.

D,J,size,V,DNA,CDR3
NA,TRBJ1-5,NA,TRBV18,TGTGCCAGCTCGCGCTTACAGGATCAGCCCCAGCATTTT,CASSRLQDQPQHF
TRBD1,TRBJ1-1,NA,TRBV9,TGTGCCAGCAGCGTAGGAGTGGGACAGGGCCGGGCTGAAGCTTTCTTT,CASSVGVGQGRAEAFF
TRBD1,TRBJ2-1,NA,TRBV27,TGTGCCAGCAGCCCTAACAGGGGCTCCTACAATGAGCAGTTCTTC,CASSPNRGSYNEQFF
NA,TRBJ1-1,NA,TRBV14,TGTGCCAGCAGCCAAGGGGGGAGGGGCACTGAAGCTTTCTTT,CASSQGGRGTEAFF
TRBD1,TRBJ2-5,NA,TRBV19,TGTGCCAGTAGTATCTCAGGGACAGGAGAGACCCAGTACTTC,CASSISGTGETQYF
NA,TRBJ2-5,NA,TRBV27,TGTGCCAGCAGTTTGAGGCACCAAGAGACCCAGTACTTC,CASSLRHQETQYF
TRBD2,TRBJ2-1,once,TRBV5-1,TGCGCCAGCAGCTTGTGGAGCGGGGGGGCCGATGAGCAGTTCTTC,CASSLWSGGADEQFF
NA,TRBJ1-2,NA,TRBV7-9,TGTGCCAGCAGCGATACAGGGTGGTATGGCTACACCTTC,CASSDTGWYGYTF
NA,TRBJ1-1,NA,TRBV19,TGTGCCAGTGGGGGGTACAGTTGGGAGACTGAAGCTTTCTTT,CASGGYSWETEAFF
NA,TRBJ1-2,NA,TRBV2,TGTGCCAGCAGTGAAGGTGACAGCGTGCGAAACTATGGCTACACCTTC,CASSEGDSVRNYGYTF
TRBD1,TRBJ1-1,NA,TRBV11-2,TGTGCCAGCAGCTTTCAGGGGGGGAACACTGAAGCTTTCTTT,CASSFQGGNTEAFF